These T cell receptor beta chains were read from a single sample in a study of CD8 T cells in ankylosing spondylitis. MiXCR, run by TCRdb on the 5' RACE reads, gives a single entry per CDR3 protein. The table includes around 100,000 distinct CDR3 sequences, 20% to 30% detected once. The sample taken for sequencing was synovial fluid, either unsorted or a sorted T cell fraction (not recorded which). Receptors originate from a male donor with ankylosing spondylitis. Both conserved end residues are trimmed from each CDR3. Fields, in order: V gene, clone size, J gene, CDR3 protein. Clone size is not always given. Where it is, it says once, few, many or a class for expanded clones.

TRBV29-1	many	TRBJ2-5	SGLAGEETQY
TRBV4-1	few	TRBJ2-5	ASSQEGGLAGEETQY
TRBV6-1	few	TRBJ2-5	ARPITSVGAGPNQETQY
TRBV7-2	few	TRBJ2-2	ASSLPPGVGTGELF
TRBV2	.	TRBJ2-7	ASSEVTAYEQY
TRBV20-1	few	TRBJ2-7	SARPLADYSYEQY
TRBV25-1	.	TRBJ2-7	ASSGSLGRVYEQY
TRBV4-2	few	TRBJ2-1	ASSQGVGTSGTNEQF
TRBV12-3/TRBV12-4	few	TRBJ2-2	ASKIAGVSTGELF
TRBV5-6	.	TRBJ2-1	ASSLREGGTSMYNEQF
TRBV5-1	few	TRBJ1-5	ASSLGGTDSNQPQH
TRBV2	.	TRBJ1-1	ASNLEENTEAF
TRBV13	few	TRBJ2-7	ASSLNPGQTYEQY
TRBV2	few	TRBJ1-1	ASSDRGAEAF
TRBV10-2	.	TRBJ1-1	ASLTDREGEAF
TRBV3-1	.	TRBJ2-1	ASSQGTSGFDEQF
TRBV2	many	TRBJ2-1	ASKPGQGQNNEQF
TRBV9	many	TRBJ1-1	ASSGSVGTEAF
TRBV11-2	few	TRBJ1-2	ASSPESRDGYT
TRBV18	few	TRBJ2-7	ASSPPGQGTYEQY
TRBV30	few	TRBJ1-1	AWSVSRNTEAF
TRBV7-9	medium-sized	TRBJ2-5	ASRGTSGRVQETQY
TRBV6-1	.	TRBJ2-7	ASSESGGYYEQY
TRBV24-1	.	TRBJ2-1	ATAPGGGSYNEQF
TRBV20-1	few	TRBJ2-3	SASPPRLAGSSTDTQY
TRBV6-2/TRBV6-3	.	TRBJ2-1	ASSYFRQDNEQF
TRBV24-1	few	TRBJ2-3	ATSDTRGTTKEDTQY
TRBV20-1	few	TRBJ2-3	SASPGQGVDTQY
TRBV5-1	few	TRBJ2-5	ASSLGVQAFSETQY
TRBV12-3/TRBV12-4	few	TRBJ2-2	ASSLTGDGELF
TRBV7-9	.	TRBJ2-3	ASSLTGLSTDTQY